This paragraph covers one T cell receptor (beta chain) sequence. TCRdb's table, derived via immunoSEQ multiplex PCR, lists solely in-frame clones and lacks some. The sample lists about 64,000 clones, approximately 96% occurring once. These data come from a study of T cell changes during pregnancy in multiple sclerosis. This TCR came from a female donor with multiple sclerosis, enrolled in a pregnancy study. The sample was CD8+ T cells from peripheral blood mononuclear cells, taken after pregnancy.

In DNA form, the CDR3 reads TGTGCCAGCAGCGCCTGGGACAAAATCGGGCAGTTCTTC. It is translated as CASSAWDKIGQFF. V usage is TRBV9 and J usage is TRBJ2-1; D perhaps matches TRBD1 (6 bases). This CDR3 is built from 13 residues. The germline gives CDR1 SGDLS, CDR2 YYNGEE. Trimming left V 3 bases short and J 12 bases short, with 16 bases between.